Listed below are T cell receptor beta chains from one sample, sequenced in a study of T cells in Graves' hyperthyroidism and ophthalmopathy. Using its own MiXCR run on the multiplex PCR reads, TCRdb lists one record per CDR3 protein. The table includes some 400,000 distinct CDR3 sequences, roughly 13% detected once. The sample was blood. The receptors come from a man aged 30-40 years with Graves' hyperthyroidism that later progressed to Graves' ophthalmopathy. CDR3s include the opening cysteine and the closing phenylalanine or tryptophan. The D gene is left open where the match is weak. Clone sizes are given selectively: once, few, many, or a class where the clone is expanded.

TRBV29-1	-	TRBJ1-2	-	CSVTRSYGYTF	TGCAGCGTTACAAGATCCTATGGCTACACCTTC
TRBV2	many	TRBJ1-5	-	CASSWTEPIAGNQPQHF	TGTGCCAGCTCCTGGACAGAGCCTATAGCAGGGAATCAGCCCCAGCATTTT
TRBV27	-	TRBJ1-4	TRBD1	CASSLSPDRGEKLFF	TGTGCCAGCAGTTTATCCCCGGACAGGGGGGAAAAACTGTTTTTT
TRBV4-2	-	TRBJ2-3	-	CVSSQDGPSPSTDTQYF	TGTGTCAGCAGCCAAGATGGGCCTTCGCCTAGCACAGATACGCAGTATTTT
TRBV15	-	TRBJ1-3	TRBD1	CATSRSGRTGLHGAGNTIYF	TGTGCCACCAGCAGATCCGGCAGGACAGGGTTGCACGGGGCTGGAAACACCATATATTTT
TRBV11-2	few	TRBJ2-7	-	CASSSSQVAYEQYF	TGTGCCAGCAGCTCGTCACAGGTTGCCTACGAGCAGTACTTC
TRBV11-3	many	TRBJ1-5	-	CASSPVVLSNQPQHF	TGTGCCAGCAGCCCCGTGGTGCTTAGCAATCAGCCCCAGCATTTT
TRBV24-1	-	TRBJ2-1	-	CATSDLPYSEQFF	TGTGCCACCAGTGATTTGCCGTACAGTGAGCAGTTCTTC
TRBV7-9	many	TRBJ2-3	-	CASSRPGAGTDTQYF	TGTGCCAGCAGCCGACCGGGGGCTGGCACAGATACGCAGTATTTT
TRBV6-1	many	TRBJ1-2	TRBD1	CASRGPGQGYGYTF	TGTGCCAGCAGGGGACCGGGACAGGGGTATGGCTACACCTTC
TRBV6-5	-	TRBJ1-1	-	CASSSTSLNTEAFF	TGTGCCAGCAGTTCTACCTCCTTGAACACTGAAGCTTTCTTT
TRBV4-1	few	TRBJ1-4	-	CASSQVVGRQHEKLFF	TGCGCCAGCAGCCAAGTAGTGGGAAGGCAGCACGAAAAACTGTTTTTT
TRBV18	many	TRBJ2-5	-	CASSPDGWGETQYF	TGTGCCAGCTCACCAGACGGCTGGGGAGAGACCCAGTACTTC
TRBV5-1	few	TRBJ1-2	-	CASSLEAVVYGYTF	TGCGCCAGCAGCTTGGAGGCAGTGGTCTATGGCTACACCTTC
TRBV25-1	-	TRBJ1-2	-	CASSDSGGDYGYTF	TGTGCCAGCAGTGACTCCGGGGGGGACTATGGCTACACCTTC
TRBV30	many	TRBJ1-1	-	CAWSRGGNTEAFF	TGTGCCTGGAGTAGAGGGGGGAACACTGAAGCTTTCTTT
TRBV20-1	-	TRBJ2-5	TRBD2	CSARGNTSGRGQETQYF	TGCAGTGCTAGAGGAAACACTAGCGGGAGGGGCCAAGAGACCCAGTACTTC
TRBV7-9	-	TRBJ2-5	-	CASSLAGTRETQYF	TGTGCCAGCAGCTTAGCGGGGACTCGAGAGACCCAGTACTTC
TRBV28	many	TRBJ2-3	-	CASSFGVRTRFTPPDTQYF	TGTGCCAGCAGTTTTGGGGTGCGTACAAGATTTACGCCCCCAGATACGCAGTATTTT
TRBV2	many	TRBJ1-1	-	CASSERGQQNTEAFF	TGTGCCAGCAGTGAAAGAGGACAGCAGAACACTGAAGCTTTCTTT
TRBV7-6	many	TRBJ1-1	TRBD1	CASSAIQGINTEAFF	TGTGCCAGCAGCGCTATACAGGGGATAAACACTGAAGCTTTCTTT
TRBV2	few	TRBJ2-2	-	CAGEQSNTGELFF	TGTGCCGGAGAACAATCTAACACCGGGGAGCTGTTTTTT
TRBV19	-	TRBJ1-2	-	CASTVADSYGYTF	TGTGCCAGTACCGTAGCGGACAGCTATGGCTACACCTTC
TRBV6-1	-	TRBJ1-2	-	CASSELGTPYGYTF	TGTGCCAGCAGTGAGCTCGGGACACCCTATGGCTACACCTTC
TRBV2	many	TRBJ1-1	-	CASSEREGVNTEAFF	TGTGCCAGCAGTGAACGAGAAGGGGTGAACACTGAAGCTTTCTTT
TRBV6-1	many	TRBJ1-6	TRBD1	CASRLGQGGNSPLHF	TGTGCCAGCAGACTTGGACAGGGAGGTAATTCACCCCTCCACTTT
TRBV14	few	TRBJ2-7	-	CASSLGLPDSYEQYF	TGTGCCAGCAGCCTCGGACTGCCGGATTCCTACGAGCAGTACTTC
TRBV28	many	TRBJ2-7	-	CASSLSRADEQYF	TGTGCCAGCAGTTTATCCAGGGCGGACGAGCAGTACTTC
TRBV15	many	TRBJ1-5	-	CATSSTIQPQHF	TGTGCCACCAGCAGCACGATACAGCCCCAGCATTTT
TRBV2	many	TRBJ2-7	-	CASTAGRYEQYF	TGTGCCAGCACCGCTGGGAGGTACGAGCAGTACTTC
TRBV12-3/TRBV12-4	-	TRBJ1-5	-	CASSPDRRAQHF	TGTGCCAGCAGTCCAGACAGGAGGGCCCAGCATTTT
TRBV7-8	many	TRBJ2-2	-	CASSLARSSSNTGELFF	TGTGCCAGCAGCTTAGCGCGGTCGTCATCGAACACCGGGGAGCTGTTTTTT
TRBV15	many	TRBJ1-2	TRBD1	CATSREDRDNYGYTF	TGTGCCACCAGCAGAGAAGACAGGGACAACTATGGCTACACCTTC
TRBV28	many	TRBJ2-5	TRBD2	CASSFLPGGQETQYF	TGTGCCAGCAGTTTTCTCCCGGGGGGGCAAGAGACCCAGTACTTC
TRBV2	many	TRBJ2-7	-	CASSPGGQEYEQYF	TGTGCCAGCAGCCCGGGGGGACAGGAATACGAGCAGTACTTC
TRBV28	-	TRBJ1-4	-	CASSLLADWVEKLFF	TGTGCCAGCAGTTTATTGGCCGACTGGGTTGAAAAACTGTTTTTT
TRBV5-1	many	TRBJ2-7	TRBD2	CASSFHGGAVNEQYF	TGCGCCAGCAGCTTTCACGGGGGGGCGGTGAACGAGCAGTACTTC
TRBV30	few	TRBJ2-1	TRBD1	CAWSRQGVEQFF	TGTGCCTGGAGTAGACAGGGGGTTGAGCAGTTCTTC
TRBV12-3/TRBV12-4	many	TRBJ2-3	-	CASSQPPTSKNTDTQYF	TGTGCCAGCAGTCAACCGCCGACTAGTAAGAACACAGATACGCAGTATTTT
TRBV4-1	few	TRBJ1-1	-	CASSQDNKDRPEAFF	TGCGCCAGCAGCCAAGATAATAAGGACAGACCTGAAGCTTTCTTT
TRBV28	many	TRBJ2-7	TRBD1	CASSFWQDRIYEQYF	TGTGCCAGCAGTTTTTGGCAGGACAGGATCTACGAGCAGTACTTC
TRBV18	few	TRBJ2-1	-	CASSPAPTGLEGGEQFF	TGTGCCAGCTCACCCGCCCCCACCGGCCTCGAGGGCGGTGAGCAGTTCTTC
TRBV30	few	TRBJ2-4	-	CAWQLAKNIQYF	TGTGCCTGGCAGCTAGCCAAAAACATTCAGTACTTC
TRBV6-1	many	TRBJ2-7	TRBD1	CASSPRDRQYEQYF	TGTGCCAGCAGTCCTCGGGACAGGCAATACGAGCAGTACTTC
TRBV2	few	TRBJ2-3	-	CASSEEAFSTDTQYF	TGTGCCAGCAGTGAAGAAGCTTTCAGCACAGATACGCAGTATTTT
TRBV4-1	-	TRBJ1-5	-	CASGTRAASNQPQHF	TGCGCCAGCGGTACTCGGGCGGCGAGCAATCAGCCCCAGCATTTT
TRBV2	many	TRBJ1-5	-	CASMRSQNNQPQHF	TGTGCCAGCATGAGGTCTCAAAATAATCAGCCCCAGCATTTT
TRBV10-3	few	TRBJ1-6	-	CAVSESEGYNSPLHF	TGTGCCGTCAGTGAGTCCGAGGGCTATAATTCACCCCTCCACTTT
TRBV2	many	TRBJ2-4	-	CASSDRRLAKNIQYF	TGTGCCAGCAGTGACAGGAGACTAGCCAAAAACATTCAGTACTTC
TRBV3-1	-	TRBJ2-7	TRBD1	CASSQDLDRGSYEQYF	TGTGCCAGCAGCCAAGATTTAGACAGGGGAAGCTACGAGCAGTACTTC
TRBV10-3	few	TRBJ2-7	TRBD1	CAISRDRVNEQYF	TGTGCCATCAGCCGGGACAGGGTCAACGAGCAGTACTTC
TRBV7-9	few	TRBJ2-1	TRBD2	CASHYGGENEQFF	TGTGCCAGCCACTACGGGGGGGAAAATGAGCAGTTCTTC
TRBV6-2/TRBV6-3	-	TRBJ2-3	TRBD2	CASSYDPAGSTDTQYF	TGTGCCAGCAGTTACGACCCAGCGGGGAGCACAGATACGCAGTATTTT
TRBV5-1	-	TRBJ1-1	-	CASSFRGRPEAFF	TGCGCCAGCTCCTTCCGGGGAAGGCCTGAAGCTTTCTTT
TRBV7-8	many	TRBJ2-1	TRBD1	CASSLWTGDYNEQFF	TGTGCCAGCAGCTTATGGACAGGGGATTACAATGAGCAGTTCTTC
TRBV20-1	few	TRBJ1-2	-	CSADPTSGGAGGYTF	TGCAGTGCTGATCCGACCTCTGGGGGCGCGGGTGGCTACACCTTC
TRBV20-1	-	TRBJ1-6	TRBD1	CSASSMRTGRLDSPLHF	TGCAGTGCTAGCAGTATGAGGACAGGGAGGTTGGATTCACCCCTCCACTTT
TRBV6-1	many	TRBJ2-7	-	CASRTTGSEQYF	TGTGCCAGCAGAACGACAGGTAGCGAGCAGTACTTC
TRBV7-2	-	TRBJ1-4	-	CASSLAGVATNEKLFF	TGTGCCAGCAGCTTAGCCGGTGTTGCAACTAATGAAAAACTGTTTTTT
TRBV5-1	-	TRBJ1-3	TRBD1	CASSLAGGQAGNTIYF	TGCGCCAGCAGCTTGGCCGGGGGACAGGCTGGAAACACCATATATTTT